This T cell receptor beta chain was sequenced for a study of shared clonotypes between healthy human individuals. General study points: For naive CD4 cells, roughly 5% of clonotypes were shared across a handful of donors.

Replicate PCRs run on sorted subsets employed 150 to 250 ng DNA, about 27,000 T cell genomes. Sequencing was performed with immunoSEQ multiplex PCR; in TCRdb, only in-frame clones are kept and a portion is missing. Of 330,000 or so clones listed, roughly 70% are singletons. With regard to this clone: Its antigen is not known.

Germline lookup yields CDR1 SGHAT and CDR2 FQNNGV. Between the trimmed V and J ends, which lost 0 bases and 5 bases, there was a span of 10 bases. The CDR3 contains 15 residues. Sequencing input: memory CD4+ T cells sorted from blood. Indicated subset: CD45RA-negative fraction. The sequence derives from a man aged 25 to 40 in good health. The chain is built from TRBV11-2 and TRBJ1-4; D not certain. The CDR3 is CASSLDTVSNEKLFF. CDR3 bases: TGTGCCAGCAGCTTAGATACGGTATCGAATGAAAAACTGTTTTTT.